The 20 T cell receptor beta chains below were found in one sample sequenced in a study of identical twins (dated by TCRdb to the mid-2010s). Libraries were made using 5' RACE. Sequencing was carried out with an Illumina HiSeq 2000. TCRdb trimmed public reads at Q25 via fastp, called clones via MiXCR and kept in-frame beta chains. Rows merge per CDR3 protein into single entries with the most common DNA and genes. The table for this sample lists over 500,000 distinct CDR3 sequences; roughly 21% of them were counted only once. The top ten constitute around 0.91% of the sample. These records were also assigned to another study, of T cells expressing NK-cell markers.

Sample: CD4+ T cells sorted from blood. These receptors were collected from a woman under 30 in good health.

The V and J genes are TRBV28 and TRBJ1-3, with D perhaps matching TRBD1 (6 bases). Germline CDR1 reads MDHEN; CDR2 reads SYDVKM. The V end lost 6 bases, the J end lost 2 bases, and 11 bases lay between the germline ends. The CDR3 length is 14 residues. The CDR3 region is CASRGRQAGNTIYF. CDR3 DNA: TGTGCCAGCAGGGGTCGACAGGCTGGAAACACCATATATTTT. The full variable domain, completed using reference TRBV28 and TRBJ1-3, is DVKVTQSSRYLVKRTGEKVFLECVQDMDHENMFWYRQDPGLGLRLIYFSYDVKMKEKGDIPEGYSVSREKKERFSLILESASTNQTSMYLCASRGRQAGNTIYFGEGSWLTVV.

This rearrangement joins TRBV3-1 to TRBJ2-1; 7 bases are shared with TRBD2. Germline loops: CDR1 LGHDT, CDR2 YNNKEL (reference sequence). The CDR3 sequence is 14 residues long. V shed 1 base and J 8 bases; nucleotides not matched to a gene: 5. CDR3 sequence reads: CASSQAQTSHEQFF. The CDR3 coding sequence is TGTGCCAGCAGCCAAGCCCAGACTAGCCATGAGCAGTTCTTC.

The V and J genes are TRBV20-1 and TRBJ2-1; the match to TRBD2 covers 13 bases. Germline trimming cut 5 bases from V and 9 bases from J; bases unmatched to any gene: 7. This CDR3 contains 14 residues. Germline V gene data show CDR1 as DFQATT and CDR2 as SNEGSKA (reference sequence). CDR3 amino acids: CSARSGLAGSEQFF. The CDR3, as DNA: TGCAGTGCTCGATCGGGACTAGCGGGAAGTGAGCAGTTCTTC.

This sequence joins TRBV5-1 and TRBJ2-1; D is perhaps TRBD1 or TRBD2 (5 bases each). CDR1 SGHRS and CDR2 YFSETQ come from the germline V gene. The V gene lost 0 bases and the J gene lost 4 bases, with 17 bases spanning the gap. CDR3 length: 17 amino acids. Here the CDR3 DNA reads TGCGCCAGCAGCTTGGTGACGGGGACGGTTTCTTACAATGAGCAGTTCTTC. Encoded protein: CASSLVTGTVSYNEQFF.

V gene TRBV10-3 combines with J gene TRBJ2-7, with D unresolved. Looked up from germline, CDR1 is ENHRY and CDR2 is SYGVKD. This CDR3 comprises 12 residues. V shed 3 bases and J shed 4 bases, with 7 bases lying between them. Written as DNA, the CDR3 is TGTGCCATCAGTGAATTACGGTACGAGCAGTACTTC. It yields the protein CAISELRYEQYF.

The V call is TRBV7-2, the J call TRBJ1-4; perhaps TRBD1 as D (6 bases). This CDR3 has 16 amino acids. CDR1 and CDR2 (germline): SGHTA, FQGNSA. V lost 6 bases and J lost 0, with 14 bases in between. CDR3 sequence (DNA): TGTGCCAGCAGAACAGGAGGGGGTGCAACTAATGAAAAACTGTTTTTT. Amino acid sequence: CASRTGGGATNEKLFF.

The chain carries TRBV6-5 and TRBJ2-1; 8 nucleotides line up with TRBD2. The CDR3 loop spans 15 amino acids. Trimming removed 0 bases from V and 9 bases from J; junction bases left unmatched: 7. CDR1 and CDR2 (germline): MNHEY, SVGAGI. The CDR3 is CASSYSSLAGVEQFF. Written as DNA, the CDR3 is TGTGCCAGCAGTTACTCGAGTCTAGCGGGCGTTGAGCAGTTCTTC.

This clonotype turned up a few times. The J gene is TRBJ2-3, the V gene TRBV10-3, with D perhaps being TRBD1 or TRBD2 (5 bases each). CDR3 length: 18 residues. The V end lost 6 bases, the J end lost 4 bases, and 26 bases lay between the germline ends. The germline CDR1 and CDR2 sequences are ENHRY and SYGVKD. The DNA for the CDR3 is TGTGCCATCAGAACCCATGCCCCGGACCCCCGAGGGGCAGATACGCAGTATTTT. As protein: CAIRTHAPDPRGADTQYF.

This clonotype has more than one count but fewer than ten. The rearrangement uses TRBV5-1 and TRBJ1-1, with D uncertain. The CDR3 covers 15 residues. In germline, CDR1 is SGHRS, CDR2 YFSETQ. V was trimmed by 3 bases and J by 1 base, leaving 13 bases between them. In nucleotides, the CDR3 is TGCGCCAGCAGCTACTGGACCGCACAGAACACTGAAGCTTTCTTT. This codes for CASSYWTAQNTEAFF.

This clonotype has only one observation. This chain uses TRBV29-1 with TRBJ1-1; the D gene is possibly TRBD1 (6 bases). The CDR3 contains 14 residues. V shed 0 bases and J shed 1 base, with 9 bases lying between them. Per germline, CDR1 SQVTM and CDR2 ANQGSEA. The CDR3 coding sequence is TGCAGCGTTGAAGATCCCAGGGGGAACACTGAAGCTTTCTTT. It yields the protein CSVEDPRGNTEAFF.

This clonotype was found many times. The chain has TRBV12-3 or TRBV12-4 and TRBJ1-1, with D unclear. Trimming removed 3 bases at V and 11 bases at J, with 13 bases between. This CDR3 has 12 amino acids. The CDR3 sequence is CASSFRGREAFF. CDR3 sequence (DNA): TGTGCCAGCAGTTTTCGGGGTAGAGAGGCTTTCTTT.

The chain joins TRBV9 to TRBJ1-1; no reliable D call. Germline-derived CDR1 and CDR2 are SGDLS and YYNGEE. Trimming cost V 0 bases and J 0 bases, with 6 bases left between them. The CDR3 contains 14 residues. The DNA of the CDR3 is TGTGCCAGCAGCGTAGACGTCGTGAACACTGAAGCTTTCTTT. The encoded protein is CASSVDVVNTEAFF.

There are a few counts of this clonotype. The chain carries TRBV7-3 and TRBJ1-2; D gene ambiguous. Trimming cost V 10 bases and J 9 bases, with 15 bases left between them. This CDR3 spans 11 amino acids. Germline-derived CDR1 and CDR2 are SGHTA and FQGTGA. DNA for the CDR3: TGTGCCACCGACGACCAGGAGAGCTACACCTTC. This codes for CATDDQESYTF. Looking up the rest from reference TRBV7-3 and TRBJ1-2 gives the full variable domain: GAGVSQTPSNKVTEKGKYVELRCDPISGHTALYWYRQSLGQGPEFLIYFQGTGAADDSGLPNDRFFAVRPEGSVSTLKIQRTERGDSAVYLCATDDQESYTFGSGTRLTVV.

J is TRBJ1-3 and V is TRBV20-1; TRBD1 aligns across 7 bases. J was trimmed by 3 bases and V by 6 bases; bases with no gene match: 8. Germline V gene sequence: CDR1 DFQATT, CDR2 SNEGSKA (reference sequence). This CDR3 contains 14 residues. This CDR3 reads CSAEDRVNGNTIYF. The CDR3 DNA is TGCAGTGCAGAAGACAGGGTAAATGGAAACACCATATATTTT.

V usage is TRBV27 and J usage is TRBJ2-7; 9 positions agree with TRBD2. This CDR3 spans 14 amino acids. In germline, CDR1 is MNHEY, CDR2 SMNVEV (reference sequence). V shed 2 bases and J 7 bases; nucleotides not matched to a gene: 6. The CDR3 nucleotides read TGTGCCAGCAGTTTAACGGCGGGAGGGCGGGAGCAGTACTTC. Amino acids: CASSLTAGGREQYF.

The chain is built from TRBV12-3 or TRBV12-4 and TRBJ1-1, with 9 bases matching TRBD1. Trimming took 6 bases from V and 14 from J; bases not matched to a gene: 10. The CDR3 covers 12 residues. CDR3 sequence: CASRLKTGGQFF. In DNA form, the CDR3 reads TGTGCCAGCAGACTAAAGACAGGGGGGCAGTTCTTT.

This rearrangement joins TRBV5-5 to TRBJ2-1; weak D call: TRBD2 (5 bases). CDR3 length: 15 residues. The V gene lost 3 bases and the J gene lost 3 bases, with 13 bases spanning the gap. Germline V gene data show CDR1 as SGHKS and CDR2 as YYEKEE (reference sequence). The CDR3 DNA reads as TGTGCCAGCAGCTCCGGACTCCACTACTACAATGAGCAGTTCTTC. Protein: CASSSGLHYYNEQFF. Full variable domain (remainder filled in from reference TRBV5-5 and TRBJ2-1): DAGVTQSPTHLIKTRGQQVTLRCSPISGHKSVSWYQQVLGQGPQFIFQYYEKEERGRGNFPDRFSARQFPNYSSELNVNALLLGDSALYLCASSSGLHYYNEQFFGPGTRLTVL.

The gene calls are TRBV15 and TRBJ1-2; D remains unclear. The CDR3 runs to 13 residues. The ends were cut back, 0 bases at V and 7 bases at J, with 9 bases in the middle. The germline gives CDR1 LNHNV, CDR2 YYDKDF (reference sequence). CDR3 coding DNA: TGTGCCACCAGCAGAGATCCGGAGGCTGGCTACACCTTC. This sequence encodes CATSRDPEAGYTF.

CDR3 in DNA: TGTGCCAGCAGCTTTCGGACTAGCGGGGAGACCTCGATCTACGAGCAGTACTTC. This translates into CASSFRTSGETSIYEQYF. This chain links TRBV11-3 with TRBJ2-7; 12 nucleotides match TRBD2. The germline gives CDR1 SGHNT, CDR2 YENEEA. The ends lost 3 bases at V and 3 bases at J; junction bases unmatched: 12. There are 18 residues in the CDR3.

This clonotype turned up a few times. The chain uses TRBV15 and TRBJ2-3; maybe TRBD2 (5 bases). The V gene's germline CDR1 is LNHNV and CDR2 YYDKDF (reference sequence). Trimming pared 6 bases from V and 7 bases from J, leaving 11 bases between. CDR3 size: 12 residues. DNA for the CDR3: TGTGCCACCAGTGGACTGGGATATACGCAGTATTTT. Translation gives CATSGLGYTQYF.